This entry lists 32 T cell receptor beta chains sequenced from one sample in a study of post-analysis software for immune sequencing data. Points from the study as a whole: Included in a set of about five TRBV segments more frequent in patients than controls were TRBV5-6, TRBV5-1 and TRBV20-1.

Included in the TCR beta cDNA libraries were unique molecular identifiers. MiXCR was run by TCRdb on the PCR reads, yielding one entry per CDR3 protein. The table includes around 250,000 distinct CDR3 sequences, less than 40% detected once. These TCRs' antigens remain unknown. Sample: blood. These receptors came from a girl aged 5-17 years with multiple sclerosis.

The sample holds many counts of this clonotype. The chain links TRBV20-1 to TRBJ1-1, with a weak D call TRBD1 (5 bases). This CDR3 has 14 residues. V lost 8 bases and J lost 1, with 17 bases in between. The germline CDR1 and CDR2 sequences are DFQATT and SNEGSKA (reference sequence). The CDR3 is CSRTRGLKNTEAFF. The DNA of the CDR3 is TGCAGTCGAACGCGGGGACTCAAGAACACTGAAGCTTTCTTT.

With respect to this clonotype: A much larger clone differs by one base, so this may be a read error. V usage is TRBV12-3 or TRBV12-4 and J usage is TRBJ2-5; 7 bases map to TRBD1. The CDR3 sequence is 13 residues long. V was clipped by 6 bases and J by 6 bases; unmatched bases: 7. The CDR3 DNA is TGTGCCAGCAGCCGAGGGGGCGCGAAGACCCAGTACTTC. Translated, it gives CASSRGGAKTQYF.

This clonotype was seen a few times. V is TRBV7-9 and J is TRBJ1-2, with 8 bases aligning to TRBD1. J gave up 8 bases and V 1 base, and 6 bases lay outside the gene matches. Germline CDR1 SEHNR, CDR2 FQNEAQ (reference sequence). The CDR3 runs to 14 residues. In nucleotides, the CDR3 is TGTGCCAGCAGCTTAGGCGCAGGGGGCGACGGCTACACCTTC. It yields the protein CASSLGAGGDGYTF.

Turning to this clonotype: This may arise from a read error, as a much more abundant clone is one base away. The CDR3 DNA reads as TGTGCCAGCAGTTTAATAGGAGGTACGCAGTATTTT. Amino acid sequence: CASSLIGGTQYF. This chain joins TRBV12-3 or TRBV12-4 and TRBJ2-3; D might be TRBD2 (5 bases). Between the trimmed V and J ends, which lost 2 bases and 8 bases, there was a span of 8 bases. The CDR3 has 12 amino acids.

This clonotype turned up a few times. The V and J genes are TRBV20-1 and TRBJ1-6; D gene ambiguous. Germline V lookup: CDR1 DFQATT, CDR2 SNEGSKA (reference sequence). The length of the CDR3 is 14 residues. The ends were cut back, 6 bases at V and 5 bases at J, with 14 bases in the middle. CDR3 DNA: TGCAGTGCCGATCCGGGCACAAATAATTCACCCCTCCACTTT. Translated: CSADPGTNNSPLHF.

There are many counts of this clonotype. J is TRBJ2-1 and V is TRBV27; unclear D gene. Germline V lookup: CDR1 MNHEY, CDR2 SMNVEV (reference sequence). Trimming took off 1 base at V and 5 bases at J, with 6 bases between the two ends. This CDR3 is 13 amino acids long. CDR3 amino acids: CASSLLPHNEQFF. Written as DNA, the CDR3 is TGTGCCAGCAGTTTATTGCCACACAATGAGCAGTTCTTC.

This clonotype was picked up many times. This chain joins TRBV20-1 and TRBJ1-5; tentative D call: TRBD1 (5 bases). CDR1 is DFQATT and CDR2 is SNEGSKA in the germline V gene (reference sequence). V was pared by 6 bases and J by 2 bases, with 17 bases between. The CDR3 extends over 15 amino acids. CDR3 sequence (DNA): TGCAGTGCGGTGAATCAGGGTGGGGGCAATCAGCCCCAGCATTTT. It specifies CSAVNQGGGNQPQHF.

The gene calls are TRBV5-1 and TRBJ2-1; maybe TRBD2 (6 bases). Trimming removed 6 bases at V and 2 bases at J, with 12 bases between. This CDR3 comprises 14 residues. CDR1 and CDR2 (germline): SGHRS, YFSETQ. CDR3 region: CASTGTGPYNEQFF. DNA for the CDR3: TGCGCCAGCACCGGGACTGGGCCCTACAATGAGCAGTTCTTC.

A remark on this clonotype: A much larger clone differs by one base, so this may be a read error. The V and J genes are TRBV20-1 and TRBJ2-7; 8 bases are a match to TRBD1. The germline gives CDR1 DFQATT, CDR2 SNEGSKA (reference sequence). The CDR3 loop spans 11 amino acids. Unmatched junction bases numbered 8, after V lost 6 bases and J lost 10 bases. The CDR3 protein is CSADRGEAQYF. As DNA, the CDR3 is TGCAGTGCCGACAGGGGAGAGGCCCAGTACTTC.

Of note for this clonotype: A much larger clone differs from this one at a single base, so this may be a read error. The CDR3 spells CAGSLQISNQPQHF. CDR3 in DNA: TGTGCCGGCAGTTTACAGATTAGCAATCAGCCCCAGCATTTT. The rearrangement joins TRBV28 to TRBJ1-5; unclear D gene. The CDR3 sequence is 14 residues long. Germline CDR1 reads MDHEN; CDR2 reads SYDVKM. Together with reference TRBV28 and TRBJ1-5, the CDR3 gives the full variable domain: DVKVTQSSRYLVKRTGEKVFLECVQDMDHENMFWYRQDPGLGLRLIYFSYDVKMKEKGDIPEGYSVSREKKERFSLILESASTNQTSMYLCAGSLQISNQPQHFGDGTRLSIL.

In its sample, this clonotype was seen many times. This chain's CDR3 is CASSLLMRGGETQYF. CDR3 DNA sequence: TGCGCCAGCAGCTTGCTTATGAGGGGAGGAGAGACCCAGTACTTC. The chain combines TRBV5-1 with TRBJ2-5; D perhaps matches TRBD2 (6 bases). Germline loops: CDR1 SGHRS, CDR2 YFSETQ. Trimming removed 1 base at V and 4 bases at J, with 14 bases between. The CDR3 consists of 15 residues.

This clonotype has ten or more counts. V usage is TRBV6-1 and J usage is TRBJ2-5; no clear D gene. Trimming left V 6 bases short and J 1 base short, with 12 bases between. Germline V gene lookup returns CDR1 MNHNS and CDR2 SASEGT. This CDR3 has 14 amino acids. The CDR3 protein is CASRVRFAQETQYF. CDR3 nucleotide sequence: TGTGCCAGCAGGGTCCGGTTCGCCCAAGAGACCCAGTACTTC.

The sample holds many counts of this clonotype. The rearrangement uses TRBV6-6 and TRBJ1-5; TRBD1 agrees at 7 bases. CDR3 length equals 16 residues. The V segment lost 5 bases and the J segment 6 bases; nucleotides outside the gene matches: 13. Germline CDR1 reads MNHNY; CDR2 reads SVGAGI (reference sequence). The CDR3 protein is CASSPHQGVESQPQHF. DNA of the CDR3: TGTGCCAGCAGTCCACACCAGGGGGTTGAGTCTCAGCCCCAGCATTTT.

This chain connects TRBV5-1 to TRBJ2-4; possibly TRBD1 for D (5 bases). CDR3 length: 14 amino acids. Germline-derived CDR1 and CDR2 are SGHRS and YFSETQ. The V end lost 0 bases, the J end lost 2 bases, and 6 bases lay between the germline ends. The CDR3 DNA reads TGCGCCAGCAGCTTGGCAGGGTCCAAAAACATTCAGTACTTC. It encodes CASSLAGSKNIQYF.

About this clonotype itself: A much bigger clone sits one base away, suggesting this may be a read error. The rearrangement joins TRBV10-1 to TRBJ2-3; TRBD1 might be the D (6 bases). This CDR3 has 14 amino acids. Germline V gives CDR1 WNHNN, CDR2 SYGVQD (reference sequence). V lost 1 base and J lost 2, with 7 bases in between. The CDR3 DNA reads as TGCGCCAGCAGTGAGTACAGGGACACAGATACGCAGTATTTT. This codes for CASSEYRDTDTQYF.

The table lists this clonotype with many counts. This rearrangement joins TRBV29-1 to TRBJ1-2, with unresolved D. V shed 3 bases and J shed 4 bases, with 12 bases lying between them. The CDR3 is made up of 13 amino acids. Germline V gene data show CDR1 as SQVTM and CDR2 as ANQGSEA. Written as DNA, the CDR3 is TGCAGCGTTGAGGAAGTGCCGCTCTATGGCTACACCTTC. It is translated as CSVEEVPLYGYTF.

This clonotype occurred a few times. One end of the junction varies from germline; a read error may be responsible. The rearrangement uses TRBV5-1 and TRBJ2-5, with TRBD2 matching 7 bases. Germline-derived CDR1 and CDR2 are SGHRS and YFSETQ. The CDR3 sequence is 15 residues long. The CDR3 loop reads CTSSFGGLTQETQYF. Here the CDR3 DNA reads TGCACCAGCAGCTTCGGGGGACTAACGCAAGAGACCCAGTACTTC.

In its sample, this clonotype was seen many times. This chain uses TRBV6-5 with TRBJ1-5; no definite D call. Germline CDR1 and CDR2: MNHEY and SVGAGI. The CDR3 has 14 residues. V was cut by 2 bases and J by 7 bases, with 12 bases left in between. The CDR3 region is CASSYTGTGQPQHF. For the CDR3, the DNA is TGTGCCAGCAGTTACACTGGAACCGGACAGCCCCAGCATTTT.

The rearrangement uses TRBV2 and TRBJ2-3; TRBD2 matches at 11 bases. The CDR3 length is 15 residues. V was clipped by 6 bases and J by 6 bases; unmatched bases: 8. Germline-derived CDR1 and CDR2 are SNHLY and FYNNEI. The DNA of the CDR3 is TGTGCCAGCAGCCAACCCAGGACTAGCGGGGATACGCAGTATTTT. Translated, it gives CASSQPRTSGDTQYF.

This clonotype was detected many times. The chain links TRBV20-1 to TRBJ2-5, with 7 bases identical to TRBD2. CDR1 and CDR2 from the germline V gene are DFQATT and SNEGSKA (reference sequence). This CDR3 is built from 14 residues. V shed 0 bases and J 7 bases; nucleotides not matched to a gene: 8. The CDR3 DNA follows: TGCAGTGCTAGAGAGGGACTATCCCTTCCGACCCAGTACTTC. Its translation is CSAREGLSLPTQYF.

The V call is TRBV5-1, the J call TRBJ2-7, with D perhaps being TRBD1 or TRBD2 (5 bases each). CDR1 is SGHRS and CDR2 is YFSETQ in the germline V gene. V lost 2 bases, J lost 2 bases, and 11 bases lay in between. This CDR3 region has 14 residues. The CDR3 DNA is TGCGCCAGCAGCTTTGGGGACGGAACCTACGAGCAGTACTTC. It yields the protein CASSFGDGTYEQYF. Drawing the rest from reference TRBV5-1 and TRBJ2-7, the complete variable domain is KAGVTQTPRYLIKTRGQQVTLSCSPISGHRSVSWYQQTPGQGLQFLFEYFSETQRNKGNFPGRFSGRQFSNSRSEMNVSTLELGDSALYLCASSFGDGTYEQYFGPGTRLTVT.

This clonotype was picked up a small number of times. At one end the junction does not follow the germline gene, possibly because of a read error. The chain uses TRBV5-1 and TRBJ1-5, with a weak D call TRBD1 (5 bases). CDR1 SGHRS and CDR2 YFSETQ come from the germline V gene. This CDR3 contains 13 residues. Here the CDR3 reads CASGLEGLQPQHF. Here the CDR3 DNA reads TGCGCCAGCGGCTTGGAGGGGTTACAGCCCCAGCATTTT.

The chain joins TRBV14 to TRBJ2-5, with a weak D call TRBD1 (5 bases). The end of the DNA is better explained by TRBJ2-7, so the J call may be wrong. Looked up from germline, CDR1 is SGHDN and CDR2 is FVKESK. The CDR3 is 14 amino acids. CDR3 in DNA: TGTGCCAGCAGCCGAGGACACTCCAGTTACGAGCAGTACTTC. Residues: CASSRGHSSYEQYF.

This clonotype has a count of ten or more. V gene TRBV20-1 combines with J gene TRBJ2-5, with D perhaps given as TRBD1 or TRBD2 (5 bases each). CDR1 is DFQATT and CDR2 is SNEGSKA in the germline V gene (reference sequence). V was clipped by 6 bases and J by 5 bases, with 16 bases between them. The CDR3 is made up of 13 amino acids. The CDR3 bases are TGCAGTGCGGGGACCTTTGAGTGGGAGACCCAGTACTTC. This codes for CSAGTFEWETQYF.

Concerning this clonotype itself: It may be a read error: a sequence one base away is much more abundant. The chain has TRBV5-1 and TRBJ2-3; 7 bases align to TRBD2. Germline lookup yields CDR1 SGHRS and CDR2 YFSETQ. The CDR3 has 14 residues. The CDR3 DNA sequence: TGCACCAGCGGGGTTAGCGGAAGCACAGATACGCAGTATTTT. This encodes CTSGVSGSTDTQYF.

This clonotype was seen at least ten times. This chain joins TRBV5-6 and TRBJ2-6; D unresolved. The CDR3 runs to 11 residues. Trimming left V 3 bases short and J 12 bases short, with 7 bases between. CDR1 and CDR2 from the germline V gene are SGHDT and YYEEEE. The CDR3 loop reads CASSSAFVLTF. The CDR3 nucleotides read TGTGCCAGCAGCTCCGCCTTCGTCCTGACTTTC.

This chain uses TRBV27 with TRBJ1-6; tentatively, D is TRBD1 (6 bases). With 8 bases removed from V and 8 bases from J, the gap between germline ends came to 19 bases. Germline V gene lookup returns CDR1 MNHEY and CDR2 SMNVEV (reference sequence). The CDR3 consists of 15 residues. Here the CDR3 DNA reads TGTGCCAGCTCTGGGGGGCGTGTAGGGGATTCACCCCTCCACTTT. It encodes CASSGGRVGDSPLHF.

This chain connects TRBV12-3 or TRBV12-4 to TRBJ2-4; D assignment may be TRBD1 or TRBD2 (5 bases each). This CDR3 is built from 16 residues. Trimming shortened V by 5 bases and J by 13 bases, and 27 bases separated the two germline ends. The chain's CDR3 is CASSAYSFMDIGGQYF. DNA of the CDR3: TGTGCCAGCAGTGCATACTCGTTTATGGACATCGGCGGGCAGTACTTC.

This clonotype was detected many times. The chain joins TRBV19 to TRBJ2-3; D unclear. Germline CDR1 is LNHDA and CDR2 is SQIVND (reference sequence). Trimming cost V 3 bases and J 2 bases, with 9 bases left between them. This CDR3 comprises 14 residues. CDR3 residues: CASSMVQLTDTQYF. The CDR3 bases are TGTGCCAGTAGTATGGTACAGCTCACAGATACGCAGTATTTT.

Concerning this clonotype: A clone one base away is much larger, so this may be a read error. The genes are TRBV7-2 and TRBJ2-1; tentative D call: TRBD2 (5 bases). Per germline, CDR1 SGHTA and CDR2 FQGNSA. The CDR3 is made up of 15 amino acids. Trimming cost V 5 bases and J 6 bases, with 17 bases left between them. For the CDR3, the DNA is TGTGCCAGCAGCCCCAGCGCGGAGGCCTGCAATGAGCAGTTCTTC. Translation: CASSPSAEACNEQFF.

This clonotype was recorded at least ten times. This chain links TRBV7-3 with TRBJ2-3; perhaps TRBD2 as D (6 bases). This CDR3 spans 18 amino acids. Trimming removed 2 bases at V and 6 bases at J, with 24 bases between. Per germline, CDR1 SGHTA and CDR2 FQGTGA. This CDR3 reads CASSLAGGAEPLEDTQYF. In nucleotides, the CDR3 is TGTGCCAGCAGCTTAGCGGGCGGGGCTGAGCCTCTAGAGGATACGCAGTATTTT.

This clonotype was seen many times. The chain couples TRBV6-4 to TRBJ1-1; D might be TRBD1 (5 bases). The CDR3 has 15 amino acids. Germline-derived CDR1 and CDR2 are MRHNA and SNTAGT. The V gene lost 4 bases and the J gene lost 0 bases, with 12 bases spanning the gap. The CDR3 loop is CASSAGAFMNTEAFF. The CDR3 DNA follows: TGTGCCAGCAGTGCCGGGGCGTTCATGAACACTGAAGCTTTCTTT.